The present T cell receptor beta chain was sequenced within a study of T cell repertoires in cytomegalovirus infection. In the study overall: Matching HLA type and CMV infection were both indicated by public TCR beta signatures. Study conclusions and caveats: Dominant in the ex vivo response were TCR beta clonotypes restricted by HLA-C and specific for CMV. Cumulative frequency (of public TCR beta family members) identified carriers of CMV plus the relevant HLA.

With respect to this clonotype: Its antigen is undetermined.

Via MiXCR, TCRdb re-called the reads, giving one row per CDR3 protein. The sample has 750,000 to 950,000 distinct CDR3 sequences, roughly 28% seen once; the top ten hold around 13%. The length of the CDR3 is 12 residues. The V end was cut by 8 bases, the J end by 0 bases, with 7 bases between. The germline CDR1 and CDR2 sequences are LNHDA and SQIVND (reference sequence). The sample here was cultured CD8+ T cells from PBMCs, taken from culture after CMV antigen stimulation. The TCR sequence derives from a human donor in good health (CMV status not recorded). Some clones in this sample may be carry-over from other donors' samples. This chain connects TRBV19 to TRBJ1-1; D is unclear. The CDR3 protein is CASRKLNTEAFF. As DNA, the CDR3 is TGTGCCAGTCGGAAATTGAACACTGAAGCTTTCTTT.